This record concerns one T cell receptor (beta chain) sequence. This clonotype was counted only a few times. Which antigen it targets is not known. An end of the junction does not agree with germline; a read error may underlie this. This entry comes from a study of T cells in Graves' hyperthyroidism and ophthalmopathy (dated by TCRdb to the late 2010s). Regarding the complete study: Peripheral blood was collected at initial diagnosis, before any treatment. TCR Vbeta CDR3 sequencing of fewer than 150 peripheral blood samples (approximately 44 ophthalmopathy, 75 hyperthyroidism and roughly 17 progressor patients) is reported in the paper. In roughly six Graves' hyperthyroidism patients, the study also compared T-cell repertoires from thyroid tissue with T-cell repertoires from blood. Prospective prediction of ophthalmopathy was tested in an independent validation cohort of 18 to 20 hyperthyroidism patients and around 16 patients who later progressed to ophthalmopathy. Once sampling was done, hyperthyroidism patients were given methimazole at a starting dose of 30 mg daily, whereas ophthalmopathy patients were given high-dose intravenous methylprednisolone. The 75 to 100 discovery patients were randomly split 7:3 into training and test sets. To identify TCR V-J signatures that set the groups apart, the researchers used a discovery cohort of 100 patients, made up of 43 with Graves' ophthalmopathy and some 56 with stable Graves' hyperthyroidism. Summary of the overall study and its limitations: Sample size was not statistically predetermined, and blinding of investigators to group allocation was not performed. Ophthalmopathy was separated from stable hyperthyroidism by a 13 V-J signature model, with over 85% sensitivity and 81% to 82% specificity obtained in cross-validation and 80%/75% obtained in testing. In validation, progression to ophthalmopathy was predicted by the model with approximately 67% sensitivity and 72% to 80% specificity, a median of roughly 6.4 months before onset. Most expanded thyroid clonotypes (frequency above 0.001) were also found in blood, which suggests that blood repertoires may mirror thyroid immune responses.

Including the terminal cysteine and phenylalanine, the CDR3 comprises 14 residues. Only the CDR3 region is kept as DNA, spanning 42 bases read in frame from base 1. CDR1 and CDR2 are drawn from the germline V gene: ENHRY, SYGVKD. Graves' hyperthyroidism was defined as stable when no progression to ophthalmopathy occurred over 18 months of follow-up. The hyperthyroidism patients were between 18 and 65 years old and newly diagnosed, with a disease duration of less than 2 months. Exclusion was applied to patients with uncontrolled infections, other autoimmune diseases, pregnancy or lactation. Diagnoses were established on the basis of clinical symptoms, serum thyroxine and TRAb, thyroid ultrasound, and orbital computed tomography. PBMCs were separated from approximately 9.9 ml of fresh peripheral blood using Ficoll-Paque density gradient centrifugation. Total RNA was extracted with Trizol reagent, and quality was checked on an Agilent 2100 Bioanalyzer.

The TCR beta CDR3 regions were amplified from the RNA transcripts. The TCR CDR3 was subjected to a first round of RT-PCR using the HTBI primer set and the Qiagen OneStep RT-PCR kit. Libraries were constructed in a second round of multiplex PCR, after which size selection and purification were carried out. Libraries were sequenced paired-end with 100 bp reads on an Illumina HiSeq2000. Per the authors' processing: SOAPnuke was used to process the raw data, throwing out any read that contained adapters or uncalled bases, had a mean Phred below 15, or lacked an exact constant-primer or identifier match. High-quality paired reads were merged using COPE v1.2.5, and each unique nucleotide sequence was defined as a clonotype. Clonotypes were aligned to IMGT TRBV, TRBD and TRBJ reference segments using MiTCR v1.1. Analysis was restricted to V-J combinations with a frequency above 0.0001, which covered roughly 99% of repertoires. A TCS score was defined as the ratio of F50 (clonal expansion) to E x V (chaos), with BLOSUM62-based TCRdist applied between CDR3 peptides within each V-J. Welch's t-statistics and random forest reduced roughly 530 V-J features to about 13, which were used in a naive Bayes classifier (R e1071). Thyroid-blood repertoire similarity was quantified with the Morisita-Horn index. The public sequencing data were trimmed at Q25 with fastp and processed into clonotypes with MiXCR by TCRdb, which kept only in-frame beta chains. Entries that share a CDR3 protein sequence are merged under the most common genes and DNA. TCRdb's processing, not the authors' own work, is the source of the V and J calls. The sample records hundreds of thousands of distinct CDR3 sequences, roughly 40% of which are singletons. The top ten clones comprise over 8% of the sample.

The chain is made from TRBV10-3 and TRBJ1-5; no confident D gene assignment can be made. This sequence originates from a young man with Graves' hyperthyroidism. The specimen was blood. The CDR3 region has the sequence CASSLALSYQPQHF. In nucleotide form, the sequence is TGTGCCAGCAGTTTAGCACTGAGTTATCAGCCCCAGCATTTT.